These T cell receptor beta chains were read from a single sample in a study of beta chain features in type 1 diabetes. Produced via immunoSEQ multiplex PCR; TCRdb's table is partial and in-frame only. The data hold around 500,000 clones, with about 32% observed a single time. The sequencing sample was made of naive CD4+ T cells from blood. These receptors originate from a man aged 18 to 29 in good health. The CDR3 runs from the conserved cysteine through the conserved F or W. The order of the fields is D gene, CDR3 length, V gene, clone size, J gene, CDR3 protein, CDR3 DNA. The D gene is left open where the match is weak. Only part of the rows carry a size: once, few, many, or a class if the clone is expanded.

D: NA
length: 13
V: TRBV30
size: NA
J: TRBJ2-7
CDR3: CAWTPDLSYEQYF
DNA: TGTGCCTGGACGCCCGACCTGTCCTACGAGCAGTACTTC

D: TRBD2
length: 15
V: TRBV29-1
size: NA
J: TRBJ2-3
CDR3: CSVVGSGVVTDTQYF
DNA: TGCAGCGTTGTTGGTAGCGGGGTGGTCACAGATACGCAGTATTTT

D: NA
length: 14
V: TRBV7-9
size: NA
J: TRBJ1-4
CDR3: CASSGQRTNEKLFF
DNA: TGTGCCAGCAGCGGACAGAGGACTAATGAAAAACTGTTTTTT

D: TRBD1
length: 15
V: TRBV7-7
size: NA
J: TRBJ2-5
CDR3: CASSVTGGGLETQYF
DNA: TGTGCTAGCAGCGTGACAGGGGGCGGTTTAGAGACCCAGTACTTC

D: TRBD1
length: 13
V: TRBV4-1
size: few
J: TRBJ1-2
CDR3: CASSQVQGRGYTF
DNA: TGCGCCAGCAGCCAAGTACAGGGGCGAGGCTACACCTTC

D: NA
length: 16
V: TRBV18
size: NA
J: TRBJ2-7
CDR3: CASSPLAGVGSYEQYF
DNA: TGTGCCAGCTCACCACTGGCAGGGGTAGGCTCCTACGAGCAGTACTTC

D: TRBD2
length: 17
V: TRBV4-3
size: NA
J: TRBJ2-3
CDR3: CASSQDRGGRNSDTQYF
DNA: TGCGCCAGCAGCCAAGACCGGGGCGGGAGGAACTCAGATACGCAGTATTTT

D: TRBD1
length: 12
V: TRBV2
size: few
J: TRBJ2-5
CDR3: CASRLHPTGENF
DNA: TGTGCCAGCAGACTGCACCCGACAGGGGAGAACTTC

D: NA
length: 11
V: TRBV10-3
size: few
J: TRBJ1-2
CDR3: CATGLGRGYTF
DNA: TGTGCCACGGGGTTAGGGAGAGGCTACACCTTC

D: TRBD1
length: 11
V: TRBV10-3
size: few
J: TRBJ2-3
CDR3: CAIQGPDTQYF
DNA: TGTGCCATACAGGGGCCAGATACGCAGTATTTT

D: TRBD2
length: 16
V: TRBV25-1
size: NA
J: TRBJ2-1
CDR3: CASSTPGSGKDDEQFF
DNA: TGTGCCAGCAGTACCCCAGGTAGCGGGAAGGATGATGAGCAGTTCTTC

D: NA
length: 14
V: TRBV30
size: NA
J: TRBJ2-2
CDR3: CAWSPRGNTGELFF
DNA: TGTGCCTGGAGCCCCCGGGGGAACACCGGGGAGCTGTTTTTT

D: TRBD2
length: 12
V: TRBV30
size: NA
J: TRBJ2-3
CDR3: CAWSGSGKTQYF
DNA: TGTGCCTGGAGTGGGAGCGGGAAGACGCAGTATTTT

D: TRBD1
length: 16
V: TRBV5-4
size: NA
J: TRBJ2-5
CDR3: CASSLTEGTGKETQYF
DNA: TGTGCCAGCAGCTTGACTGAAGGGACAGGGAAAGAGACCCAGTACTTC

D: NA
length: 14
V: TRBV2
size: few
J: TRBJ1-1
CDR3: CASRAREGTPEAFF
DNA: TGTGCCAGCAGGGCCCGGGAGGGGACCCCTGAAGCTTTCTTT

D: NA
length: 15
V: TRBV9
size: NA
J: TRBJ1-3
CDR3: CASSVQLNSGNTIYF
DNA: TGTGCCAGCAGCGTGCAACTCAACTCTGGAAACACCATATATTTT

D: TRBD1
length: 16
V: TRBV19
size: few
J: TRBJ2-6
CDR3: CASKRGLSSGANVLTF
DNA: TGTGCCAGTAAAAGGGGGCTGTCCTCTGGGGCCAACGTCCTGACTTTC

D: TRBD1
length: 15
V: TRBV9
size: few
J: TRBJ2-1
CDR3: CASSPRQGPYNEQFF
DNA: TGTGCCAGCAGCCCGCGACAGGGGCCTTACAATGAGCAGTTCTTC

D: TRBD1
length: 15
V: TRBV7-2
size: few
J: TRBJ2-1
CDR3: CASSLDRGAYNEQFF
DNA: TGTGCCAGCAGCCTCGACAGGGGGGCCTACAATGAGCAGTTCTTC

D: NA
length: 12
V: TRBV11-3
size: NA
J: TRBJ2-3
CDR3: CASSSVSDTQYF
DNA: TGTGCCAGCAGCTCCGTATCAGATACGCAGTATTTT

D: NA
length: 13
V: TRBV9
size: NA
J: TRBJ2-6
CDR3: CASSVPGANVLTF
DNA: TGTGCCAGCAGCGTACCTGGGGCCAACGTCCTGACTTTC

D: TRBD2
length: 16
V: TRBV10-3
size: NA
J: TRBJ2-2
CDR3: CAISESSGSRTGELFF
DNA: TGTGCCATCAGTGAGTCGAGCGGGAGTCGCACCGGGGAGCTGTTTTTT

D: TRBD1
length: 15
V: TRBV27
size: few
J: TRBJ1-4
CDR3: CASSSYRGGNEKLFF
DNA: TGTGCCAGCAGTTCCTACAGGGGCGGTAATGAAAAACTGTTTTTT

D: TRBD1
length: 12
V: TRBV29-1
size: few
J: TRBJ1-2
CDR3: CSGSGQGDGYTF
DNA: TGCAGCGGGTCGGGACAGGGGGATGGCTACACCTTC

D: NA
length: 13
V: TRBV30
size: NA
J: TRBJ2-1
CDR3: CAWSVGPRYEQFF
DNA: TGTGCCTGGAGTGTAGGCCCCCGATATGAGCAGTTCTTC

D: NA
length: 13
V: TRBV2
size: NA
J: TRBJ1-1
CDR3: CASSEARLRGAFF
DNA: TGTGCCAGCAGTGAAGCCAGGTTAAGAGGAGCTTTCTTT

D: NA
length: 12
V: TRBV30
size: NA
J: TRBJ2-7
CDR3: CASDVGPDEQYF
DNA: TGTGCCTCCGACGTGGGTCCCGACGAGCAGTACTTC

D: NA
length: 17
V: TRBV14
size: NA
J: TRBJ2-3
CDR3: CASSQDGMSGVRDTQYF
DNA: TGTGCCAGCAGCCAAGATGGCATGTCGGGAGTGAGAGATACGCAGTATTTT

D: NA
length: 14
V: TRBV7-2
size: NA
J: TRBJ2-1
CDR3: CASSSSGAYNEQFF
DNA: TGTGCCAGCAGCTCCAGCGGCGCGTACAATGAGCAGTTCTTC

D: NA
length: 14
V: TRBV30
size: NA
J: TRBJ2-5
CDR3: CAWNNRPLQETQYF
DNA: TGTGCCTGGAATAACAGGCCACTCCAAGAGACCCAGTACTTC